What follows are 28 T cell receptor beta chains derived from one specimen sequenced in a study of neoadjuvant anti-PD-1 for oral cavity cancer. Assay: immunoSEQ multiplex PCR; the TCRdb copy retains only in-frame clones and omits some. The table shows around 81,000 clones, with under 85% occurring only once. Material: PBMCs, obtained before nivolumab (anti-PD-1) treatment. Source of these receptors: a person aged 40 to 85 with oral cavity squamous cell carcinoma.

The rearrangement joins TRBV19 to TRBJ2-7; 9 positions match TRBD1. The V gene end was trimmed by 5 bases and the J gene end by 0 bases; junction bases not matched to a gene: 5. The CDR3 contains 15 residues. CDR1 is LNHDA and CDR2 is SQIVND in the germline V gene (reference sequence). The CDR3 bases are TGTGCCAGTAGTGACAGGGGGGGAGTCTCCTACGAGCAGTACTTC. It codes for CASSDRGGVSYEQYF.

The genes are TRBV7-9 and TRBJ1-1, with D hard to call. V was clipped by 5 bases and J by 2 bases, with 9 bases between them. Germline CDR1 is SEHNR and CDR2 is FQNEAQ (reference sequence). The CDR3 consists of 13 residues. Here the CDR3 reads CASSESYNTEAFF. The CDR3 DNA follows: TGTGCCAGCAGCGAGAGCTACAACACTGAAGCTTTCTTT.

CDR3 sequence reads: CASSSTSSTDTQYF. DNA of the CDR3: TGCGCCAGCAGCTCGACTAGCAGCACAGATACGCAGTATTTT. The chain combines TRBV5-1 with TRBJ2-3; TRBD2 matches 7 bases. This CDR3 contains 14 residues. V trimming: 3 bases; J trimming: 0 bases; junction bases outside the gene matches: 1. CDR1 is SGHRS, CDR2 YFSETQ, per germline.

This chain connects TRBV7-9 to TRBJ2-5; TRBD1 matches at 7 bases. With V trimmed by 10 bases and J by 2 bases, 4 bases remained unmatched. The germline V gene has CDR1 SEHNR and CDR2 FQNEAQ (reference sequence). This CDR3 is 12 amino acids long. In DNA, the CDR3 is TGTGCCACAAGGGACAGACAAGAGACCCAGTACTTC. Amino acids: CATRDRQETQYF.

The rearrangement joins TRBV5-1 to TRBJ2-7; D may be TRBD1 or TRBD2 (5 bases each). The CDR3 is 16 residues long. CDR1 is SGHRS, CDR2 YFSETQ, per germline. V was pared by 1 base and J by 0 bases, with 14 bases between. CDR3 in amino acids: CASSLWGEADSYEQYF. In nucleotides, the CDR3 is TGCGCCAGCAGCTTGTGGGGCGAAGCGGACTCCTACGAGCAGTACTTC.

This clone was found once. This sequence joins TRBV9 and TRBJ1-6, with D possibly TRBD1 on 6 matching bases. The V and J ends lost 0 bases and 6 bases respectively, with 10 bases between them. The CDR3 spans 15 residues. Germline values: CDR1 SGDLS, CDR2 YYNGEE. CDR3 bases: TGTGCCAGCAGCGTAGGTGGGACATCTAATTCACCCCTCCACTTT. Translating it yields CASSVGGTSNSPLHF.

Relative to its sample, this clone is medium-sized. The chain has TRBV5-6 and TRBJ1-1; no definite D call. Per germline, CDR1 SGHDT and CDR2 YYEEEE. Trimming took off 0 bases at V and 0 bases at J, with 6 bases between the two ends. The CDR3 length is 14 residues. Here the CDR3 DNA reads TGTGCCAGCAGCTTGGGGAGAGTGAACACTGAAGCTTTCTTT. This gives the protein CASSLGRVNTEAFF.

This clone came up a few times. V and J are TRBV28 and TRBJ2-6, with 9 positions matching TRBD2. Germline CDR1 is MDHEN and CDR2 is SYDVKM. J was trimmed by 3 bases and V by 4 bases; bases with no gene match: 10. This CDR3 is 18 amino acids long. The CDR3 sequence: CASSSETRGRVGANVLTF. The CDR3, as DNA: TGTGCCAGCAGTTCCGAGACTCGCGGGAGGGTTGGGGCCAACGTCCTGACTTTC.

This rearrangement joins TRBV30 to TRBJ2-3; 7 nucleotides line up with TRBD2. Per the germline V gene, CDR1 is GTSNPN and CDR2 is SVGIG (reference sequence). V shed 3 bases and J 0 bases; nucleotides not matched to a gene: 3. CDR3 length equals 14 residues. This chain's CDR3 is CAWRGLGSTDTQYF. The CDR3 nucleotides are TGTGCCTGGAGAGGACTAGGGAGCACAGATACGCAGTATTTT.

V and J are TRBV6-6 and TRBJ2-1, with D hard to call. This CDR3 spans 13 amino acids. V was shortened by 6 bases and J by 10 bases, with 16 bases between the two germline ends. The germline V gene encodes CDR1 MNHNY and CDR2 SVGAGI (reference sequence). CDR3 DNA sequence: TGTGCCAGCAGCTGGGGTAGGCAGGAGGAGCAGTTCTTC. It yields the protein CASSWGRQEEQFF.

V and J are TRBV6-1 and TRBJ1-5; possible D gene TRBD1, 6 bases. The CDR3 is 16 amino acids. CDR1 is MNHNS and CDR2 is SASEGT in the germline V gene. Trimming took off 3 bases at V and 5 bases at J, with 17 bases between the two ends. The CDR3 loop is CASSEGGLPPYQPQHF. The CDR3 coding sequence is TGTGCCAGCAGTGAGGGGGGGCTTCCCCCTTATCAGCCCCAGCATTTT.

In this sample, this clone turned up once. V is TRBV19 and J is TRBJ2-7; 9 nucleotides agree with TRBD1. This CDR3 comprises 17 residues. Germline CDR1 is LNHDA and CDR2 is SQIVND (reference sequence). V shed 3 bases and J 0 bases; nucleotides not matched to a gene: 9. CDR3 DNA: TGTGCCAGTAGTATGGAATCCGGGACAGGGAACTCCTACGAGCAGTACTTC. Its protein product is CASSMESGTGNSYEQYF. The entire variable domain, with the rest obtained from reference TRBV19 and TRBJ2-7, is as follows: DGGITQSPKYLFRKEGQNVTLSCEQNLNHDAMYWYRQDPGQGLRLIYYSQIVNDFQKGDIAEGYSVSREKKESFPLTVTSAQKNPTAFYLCASSMESGTGNSYEQYFGPGTRLTVT.

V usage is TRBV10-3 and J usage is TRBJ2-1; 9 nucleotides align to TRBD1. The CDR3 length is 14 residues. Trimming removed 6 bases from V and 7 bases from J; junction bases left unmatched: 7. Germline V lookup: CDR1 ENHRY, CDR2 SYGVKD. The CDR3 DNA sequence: TGTGCCATCAGCCCGGGACAGGGCCGAAATGAGCAGTTCTTC. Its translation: CAISPGQGRNEQFF.

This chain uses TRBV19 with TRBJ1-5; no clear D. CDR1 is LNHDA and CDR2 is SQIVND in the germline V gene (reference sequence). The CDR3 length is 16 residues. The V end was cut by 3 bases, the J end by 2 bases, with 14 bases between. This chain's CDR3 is CASSISLARGNQPQHF. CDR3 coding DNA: TGTGCCAGTAGTATTTCCCTCGCCCGGGGCAATCAGCCCCAGCATTTT.

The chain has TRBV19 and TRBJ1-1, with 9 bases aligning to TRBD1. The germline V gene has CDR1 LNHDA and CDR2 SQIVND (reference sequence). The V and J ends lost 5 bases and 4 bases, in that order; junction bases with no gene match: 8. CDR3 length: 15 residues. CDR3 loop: CASSPDRGGVTEAFF. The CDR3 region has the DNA TGTGCCAGTAGTCCGGACAGGGGAGGTGTCACTGAAGCTTTCTTT.

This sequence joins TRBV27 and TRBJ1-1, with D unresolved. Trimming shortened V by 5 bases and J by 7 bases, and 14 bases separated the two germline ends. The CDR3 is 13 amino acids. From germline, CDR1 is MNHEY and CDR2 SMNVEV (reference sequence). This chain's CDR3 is CASSIRDNYEAFF. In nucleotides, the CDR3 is TGTGCCAGCAGTATCCGAGACAACTATGAAGCTTTCTTT.

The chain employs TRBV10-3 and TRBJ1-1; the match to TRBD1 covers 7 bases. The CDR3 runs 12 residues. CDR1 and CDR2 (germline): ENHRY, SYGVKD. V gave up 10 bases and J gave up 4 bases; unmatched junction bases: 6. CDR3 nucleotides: TGTGCCACGGGGACAGCGAGCACTGAAGCTTTCTTT. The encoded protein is CATGTASTEAFF.

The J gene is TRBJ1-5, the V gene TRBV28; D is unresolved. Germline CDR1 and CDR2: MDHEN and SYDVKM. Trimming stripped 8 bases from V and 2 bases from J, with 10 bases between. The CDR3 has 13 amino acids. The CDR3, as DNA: TGTGCCAGCGAGTGGACTCGCAATCAGCCCCAGCATTTT. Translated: CASEWTRNQPQHF.

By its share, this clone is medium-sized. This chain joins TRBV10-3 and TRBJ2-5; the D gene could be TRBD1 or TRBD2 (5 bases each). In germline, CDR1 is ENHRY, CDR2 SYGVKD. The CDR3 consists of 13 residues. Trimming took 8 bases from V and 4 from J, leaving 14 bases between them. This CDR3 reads CAISRGRGETQYF. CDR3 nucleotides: TGTGCCATCTCCCGGGGCCGAGGAGAGACCCAGTACTTC.

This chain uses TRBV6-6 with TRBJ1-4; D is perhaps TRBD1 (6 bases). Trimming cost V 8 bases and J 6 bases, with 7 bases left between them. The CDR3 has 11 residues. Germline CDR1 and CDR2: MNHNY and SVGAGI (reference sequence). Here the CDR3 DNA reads TGTGCCAGCGCAGGGGATGAAAAACTGTTTTTT. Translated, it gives CASAGDEKLFF.

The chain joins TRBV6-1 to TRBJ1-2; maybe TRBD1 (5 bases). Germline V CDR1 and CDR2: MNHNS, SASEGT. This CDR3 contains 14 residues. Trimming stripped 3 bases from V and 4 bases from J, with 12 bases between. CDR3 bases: TGTGCCAGCAGTGAGTGGGGCTCGGTCTATGGCTACACCTTC. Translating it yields CASSEWGSVYGYTF.

The DNA for the CDR3 is TGTGCCAGCAGCCAAGAGCGGCGCTATGAGCAGTTCTTC. Its protein product is CASSQERRYEQFF. The chain employs TRBV4-2 and TRBJ2-1, with D uncertain. The CDR3 is 13 amino acids. V was shortened by 0 bases and J by 8 bases, with 8 bases between the two germline ends. CDR1 is LGHNA, CDR2 YNFKEQ, per germline.

The CDR3 DNA sequence: TGTGCCAGTAGTATAGATGCAGGAGGGAATACTGAAGCTTTCTTT. Its translation: CASSIDAGGNTEAFF. This rearrangement joins TRBV19 to TRBJ1-1; D gene unclear. CDR1 is LNHDA and CDR2 is SQIVND in the germline V gene (reference sequence). V lost 0 bases and J lost 5, with 13 bases in between. The CDR3 sequence is 15 residues long.

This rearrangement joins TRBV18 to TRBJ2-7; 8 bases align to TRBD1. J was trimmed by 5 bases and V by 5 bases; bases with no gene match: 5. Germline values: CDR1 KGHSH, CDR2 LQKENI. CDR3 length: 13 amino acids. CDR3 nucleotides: TGTGCCAGCTCAAGACAGGGGTCCAACGAGCAGTACTTC. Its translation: CASSRQGSNEQYF. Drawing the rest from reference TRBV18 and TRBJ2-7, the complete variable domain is NAGVMQNPRHLVRRRGQEARLRCSPMKGHSHVYWYRQLPEEGLKFMVYLQKENIIDESGMPKERFSAEFPKEGPSILRIQQVVRGDSAAYFCASSRQGSNEQYFGPGTRLTVT.

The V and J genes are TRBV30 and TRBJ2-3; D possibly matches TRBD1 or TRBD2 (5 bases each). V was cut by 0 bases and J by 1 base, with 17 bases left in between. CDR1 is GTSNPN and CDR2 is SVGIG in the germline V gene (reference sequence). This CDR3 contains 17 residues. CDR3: CAWSVRLGEGGTDTQYF. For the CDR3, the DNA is TGTGCCTGGAGTGTACGCTTGGGGGAAGGAGGCACAGATACGCAGTATTTT.

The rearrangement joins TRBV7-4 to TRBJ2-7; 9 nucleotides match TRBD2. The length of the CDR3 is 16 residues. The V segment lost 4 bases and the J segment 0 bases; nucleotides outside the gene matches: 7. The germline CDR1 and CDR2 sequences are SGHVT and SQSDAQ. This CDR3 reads CASSCSKREVSYEQYF. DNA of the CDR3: TGTGCCAGCAGCTGTTCGAAGCGGGAGGTCTCCTACGAGCAGTACTTC.

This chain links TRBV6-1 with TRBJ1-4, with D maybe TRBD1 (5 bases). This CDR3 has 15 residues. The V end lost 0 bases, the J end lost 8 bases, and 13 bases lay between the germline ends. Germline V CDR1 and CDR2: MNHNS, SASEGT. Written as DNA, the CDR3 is TGTGCCAGCAGTGAAGCAGTAGGGACCGGAGAAAAACTGTTTTTT. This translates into CASSEAVGTGEKLFF.

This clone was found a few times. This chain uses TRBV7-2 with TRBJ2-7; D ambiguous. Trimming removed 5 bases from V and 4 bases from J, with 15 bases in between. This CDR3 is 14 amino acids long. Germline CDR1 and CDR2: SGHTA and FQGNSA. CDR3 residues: CASSGWERRYEQYF. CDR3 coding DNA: TGTGCCAGCAGCGGGTGGGAACGGAGATACGAGCAGTACTTC.